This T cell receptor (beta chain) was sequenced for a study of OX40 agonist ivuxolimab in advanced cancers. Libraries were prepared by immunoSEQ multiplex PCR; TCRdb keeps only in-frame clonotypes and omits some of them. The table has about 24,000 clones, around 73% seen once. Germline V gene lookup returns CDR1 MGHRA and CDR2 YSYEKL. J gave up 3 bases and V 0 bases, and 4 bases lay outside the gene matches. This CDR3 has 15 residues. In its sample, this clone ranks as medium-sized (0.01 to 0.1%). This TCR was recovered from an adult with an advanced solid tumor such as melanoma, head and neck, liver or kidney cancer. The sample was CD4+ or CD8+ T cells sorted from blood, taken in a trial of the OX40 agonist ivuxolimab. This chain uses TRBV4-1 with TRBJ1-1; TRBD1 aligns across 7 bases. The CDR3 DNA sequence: TGCGCCAGCAGCCAAGAGGTTACAGGGGACACTGAAGCTTTCTTT. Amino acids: CASSQEVTGDTEAFF.